A single T cell receptor beta chain is shown here with its context. The antigen is undetermined. The data belong to a study of T cells in Graves' hyperthyroidism and ophthalmopathy. Study results and caveats: A model built on 13 V-J features separated ophthalmopathy from stable hyperthyroidism.

The germline V and J ends were trimmed by 3 bases and 4 bases, with 12 bases remaining between them. The CDR3 loop spans 14 amino acids. The germline CDR1 and CDR2 sequences are SGHRS and YFSETQ. Authors of the study amplified TCR beta CDR3 regions from RNA transcripts. When the TCR CDR3 underwent first-round RT-PCR, the HTBI primer set was used. A single record per CDR3 protein comes from TCRdb applying MiXCR to the multiplex PCR reads. This sample has fewer than 450,000 distinct CDR3 sequences, with approximately 17% found just once. The chain has TRBV5-1 and TRBJ2-3, with D uncertain. Sample: blood. The sequence derives from a young man with Graves' ophthalmopathy. The CDR3 spells CASSSGFSPDTQYF. Written as DNA, the CDR3 is TGCGCCAGCAGCTCCGGTTTCTCCCCAGATACGCAGTATTTT. The variable domain in full, completed from reference TRBV5-1 and TRBJ2-3, reads KAGVTQTPRYLIKTRGQQVTLSCSPISGHRSVSWYQQTPGQGLQFLFEYFSETQRNKGNFPGRFSGRQFSNSRSEMNVSTLELGDSALYLCASSSGFSPDTQYFGPGTRLTVL.